This T cell receptor (beta chain) was identified in a study of CXCR3-negative and CXCR3-positive naive CD8 T cells. In preparing the TRB cDNA libraries, 5' RACE with UMI labels was used. TCRdb reprocessed the 5' RACE reads, keeping one entry per CDR3 protein, no DNA. The sample table includes 100,000 to 150,000 distinct CDR3 sequences. The source material was naive CXCR3- CD8+ T cells from blood. The subset denotes: CD45RO-CCR7+CD27+CD95- naive CD8+ T cells lacking CXCR3 (TNR3-). This TCR came from a human donor in good health. Some clones in this sample may be carry-over from other donors' samples.

CDR3: CSVAGLAGVGSYNEQFF. This chain uses TRBV29-1 with TRBJ2-1; TCRdb outputs TRBD2, but without DNA this stays unchecked. Germline V CDR1 and CDR2: SQVTM, ANQGSEA. The CDR3 has 17 amino acids.